Shown below are 21 T cell receptor beta chains from a single sample sequenced in a study of CD8 T cells in Susac syndrome. RNA was extracted with the RNeasy kit, and a quantity of about 0.45 to 1 ug was reverse transcribed using random hexamers. TCRdb re-called the immunoSEQ multiplex PCR reads through MiXCR, storing one row per CDR3 protein. The data contain 110,000 or so distinct CDR3 sequences, just under 95% of them singletons. Sequencing used CD8+ T cells from PBMCs. The receptors come from a human donor in good health.

The chain employs TRBV6-2 or TRBV6-3 and TRBJ2-1, with 8 nucleotides matching TRBD1. V lost 2 bases and J lost 12; bases outside the gene matches: 6. The CDR3 is 13 amino acids. CDR1 is MNHEY, CDR2 SVGEGT, per germline. The CDR3 here is CASSYTGGLGQFF. DNA for the CDR3: TGTGCCAGCAGTTACACAGGGGGACTCGGGCAGTTCTTC.

The chain carries TRBV9 and TRBJ2-1; D is unclear. V was cut by 0 bases and J by 5 bases, with 9 bases left in between. From germline, CDR1 is SGDLS and CDR2 YYNGEE. This CDR3 comprises 14 residues. The CDR3 loop reads CASSVVQFDNEQFF. The CDR3 DNA is TGTGCCAGCAGCGTAGTACAGTTCGACAATGAGCAGTTCTTC.

The CDR3 sequence is CASSSPPGRGNEQYF. CDR3 coding DNA: TGTGCCAGCAGTTCGCCCCCGGGACGTGGGAACGAGCAGTACTTC. This sequence joins TRBV27 and TRBJ2-7; TRBD1 or TRBD2 may be the D gene (5 bases each). Trimming removed 4 bases from V and 5 bases from J, with 18 bases in between. This CDR3 has 15 residues. Germline CDR1 and CDR2: MNHEY and SMNVEV (reference sequence).

The chain couples TRBV2 to TRBJ1-1; D might be TRBD1 (5 bases). The CDR3 has 14 residues. Trimming took off 6 bases at V and 3 bases at J, with 14 bases between the two ends. Germline V lookup: CDR1 SNHLY, CDR2 FYNNEI. The CDR3 region is CASSRRAGDTEAFF. In DNA form, the CDR3 reads TGTGCCAGCAGCCGGCGGGCGGGGGACACTGAAGCTTTCTTT.

The chain recombines TRBV12-3 or TRBV12-4 with TRBJ2-1, with D possibly being TRBD2 (5 bases). Trimming removed 2 bases from V and 6 bases from J, with 20 bases in between. The CDR3 is 17 residues long. In nucleotides, the CDR3 is TGTGCCAGCAGTTTAAGGCGCGGAGCGGAAAGCTTCAATGAGCAGTTCTTC. This gives the protein CASSLRRGAESFNEQFF.

This chain uses TRBV4-1 with TRBJ2-7, with D possibly being TRBD1 (7 bases). The CDR3 covers 16 residues. V was shortened by 6 bases and J by 2 bases, with 20 bases between the two germline ends. Germline V CDR1 and CDR2: MGHRA, YSYEKL. CDR3 region: CASSPKGGGTAYEQYF. In nucleotides, the CDR3 is TGCGCCAGCAGTCCTAAAGGAGGGGGCACAGCCTACGAGCAGTACTTC.

This clonotype was counted a single time. CDR3 loop: CASSVIQGAGAEAFF. In DNA, the CDR3 is TGTGCCAGCAGCGTAATACAGGGGGCCGGCGCTGAAGCTTTCTTT. The chain couples TRBV7-2 to TRBJ1-1; 9 positions agree with TRBD1. From germline, CDR1 is SGHTA and CDR2 FQGNSA. Unmatched junction bases numbered 10, after V lost 5 bases and J lost 6 bases. CDR3 length: 15 amino acids. Filled out from reference TRBV7-2 and TRBJ1-1, the complete variable domain reads GAGVSQSPSNKVTEKGKDVELRCDPISGHTALYWYRQSLGQGLEFLIYFQGNSAPDKSGLPSDRFSAERTGGSVSTLTIQRTQQEDSAVYLCASSVIQGAGAEAFFGQGTRLTVV.

The chain carries TRBV20-1 and TRBJ1-5; D is ambiguous. With 0 bases removed from V and 0 bases from J, the gap between germline ends came to 9 bases. Per germline, CDR1 DFQATT and CDR2 SNEGSKA (reference sequence). The CDR3 covers 15 residues. CDR3 residues: CSARDRRYSNQPQHF. In DNA form, the CDR3 reads TGCAGTGCTAGAGATCGTCGTTATAGCAATCAGCCCCAGCATTTT.

This clonotype has only a few counts. The chain is built from TRBV5-1 and TRBJ1-2; 8 bases map to TRBD1. CDR3 length: 13 residues. The germline gives CDR1 SGHRS, CDR2 YFSETQ. V was clipped by 3 bases and J by 7 bases; unmatched bases: 5. CDR3 sequence reads: CASSSTGVRGYTF. The CDR3 DNA is TGCGCCAGCAGCTCGACAGGGGTTCGTGGCTACACCTTC.

The chain carries TRBV2 and TRBJ2-1; 13 bases align to TRBD2. CDR1 is SNHLY, CDR2 FYNNEI, per germline. The V gene end was trimmed by 6 bases and the J gene end by 9 bases; junction bases not matched to a gene: 8. CDR3 length: 15 residues. CDR3 sequence (DNA): TGTGCCAGCAGGCCCGGGACTAGCGGGATCTTTGAGCAGTTCTTC. Its translation: CASRPGTSGIFEQFF.

This chain joins TRBV6-1 and TRBJ2-7; tentatively, D is TRBD1 (6 bases). This CDR3 comprises 16 residues. Germline V gives CDR1 MNHNS, CDR2 SASEGT. Trimming removed 6 bases at V and 0 bases at J, with 18 bases between. The CDR3 reads CASRHLQGPDSYEQYF. The CDR3 DNA is TGTGCCAGCAGACATTTACAGGGACCGGACTCCTACGAGCAGTACTTC.

V and J are TRBV7-9 and TRBJ1-5; D perhaps matches TRBD1 (6 bases). Trimming took off 4 bases at V and 6 bases at J, with 13 bases between the two ends. Germline CDR1 reads SEHNR; CDR2 reads FQNEAQ (reference sequence). The CDR3 loop spans 14 amino acids. The DNA for the CDR3 is TGTGCCAGCAGCTACGGGACACGGGGTCAGCCCCAGCATTTT. Its translation: CASSYGTRGQPQHF.

The chain uses TRBV20-1 and TRBJ2-7, with unresolved D. CDR1 is DFQATT and CDR2 is SNEGSKA in the germline V gene (reference sequence). CDR3 length: 14 amino acids. In nucleotides, the CDR3 is TGCAGGTCCACGGTCACCCCCAGCAGTGATGAGCAGTACTTC. It specifies CRSTVTPSSDEQYF.

The V gene is TRBV19, the J gene TRBJ1-3, with TRBD1 identical over 8 bases. V dropped 5 bases and J dropped 1; count of bases not matched to a gene: 4. Germline CDR1 LNHDA, CDR2 SQIVND (reference sequence). The CDR3 spans 15 residues. CDR3 in DNA: TGTGCCAGTAGTCCGTGGACAGGGTCTGGAAACACCATATATTTT. Protein product: CASSPWTGSGNTIYF.

J is TRBJ1-5 and V is TRBV6-5; D call uncertain. Per germline, CDR1 MNHEY and CDR2 SVGAGI. The CDR3 loop spans 13 amino acids. V was pared by 6 bases and J by 4 bases, with 10 bases between. This chain's CDR3 is CASRPGQNQPQHF. CDR3 DNA: TGTGCCAGCAGGCCTGGGCAAAATCAGCCCCAGCATTTT.

This rearrangement joins TRBV2 to TRBJ2-5, with 8 bases lining up with TRBD2. This CDR3 region has 15 residues. Germline loops: CDR1 SNHLY, CDR2 FYNNEI. V gave up 8 bases and J gave up 3 bases; unmatched junction bases: 11. DNA of the CDR3: TGTGCCAGCCCTCTCGCGCGGGGGGACAAAGAGACCCAGTACTTC. It yields the protein CASPLARGDKETQYF.

The V gene is TRBV3-1, the J gene TRBJ2-1; D is possibly TRBD2 (5 bases). This CDR3 is built from 14 residues. Trimming took off 0 bases at V and 9 bases at J, with 12 bases between the two ends. CDR1 LGHDT and CDR2 YNNKEL come from the germline V gene (reference sequence). The CDR3 is CASSQESGLGEQFF. CDR3 in DNA: TGTGCCAGCAGCCAAGAGAGCGGATTAGGTGAGCAGTTCTTC.

The chain joins TRBV5-5 to TRBJ2-1; D is undetermined. The CDR3 is made up of 13 amino acids. The V gene lost 3 bases and the J gene lost 6 bases, with 10 bases spanning the gap. The germline CDR1 and CDR2 sequences are SGHKS and YYEKEE (reference sequence). The CDR3 region has the DNA TGTGCCAGCAGCTCGGCGAGACTCAATGAGCAGTTCTTC. Amino acids: CASSSARLNEQFF. Together with reference TRBV5-5 and TRBJ2-1, the CDR3 gives the full variable domain: DAGVTQSPTHLIKTRGQQVTLRCSPISGHKSVSWYQQVLGQGPQFIFQYYEKEERGRGNFPDRFSARQFPNYSSELNVNALLLGDSALYLCASSSARLNEQFFGPGTRLTVL.

The chain joins TRBV29-1 to TRBJ2-7; maybe TRBD1 (6 bases). The CDR3 spans 14 residues. CDR1 and CDR2 (germline): SQVTM, ANQGSEA. V dropped 7 bases and J dropped 1 base, with 17 bases sitting between them. The CDR3 here is CSAARSQGSYEQYF. In nucleotides, the CDR3 is TGCAGCGCCGCGAGGAGCCAGGGGTCCTACGAGCAGTACTTC.

J is TRBJ1-2 and V is TRBV3-1; D unresolved. In germline, CDR1 is LGHDT, CDR2 YNNKEL (reference sequence). This CDR3 comprises 14 residues. The V end was cut by 2 bases, the J end by 0 bases, with 7 bases between. CDR3 sequence reads: CASSQPPANYGYTF. CDR3 bases: TGTGCCAGCAGCCAACCCCCGGCTAACTATGGCTACACCTTC.

This chain links TRBV2 with TRBJ2-5; D is perhaps TRBD2 (6 bases). Deletions cut 6 bases from V and 12 bases from J, with 14 bases between. CDR1 and CDR2 from the germline V gene are SNHLY and FYNNEI. This CDR3 has 11 residues. The CDR3 DNA reads TGTGCCAGCAGCATCCGGGACTTAGAGTACTTC. Translation gives CASSIRDLEYF.